The source of this T cell receptor beta chain is a study of T cell responses to AZD1222 COVID-19 vaccine. The study, taken as a whole, reports: CD4 TCRs covered the whole spike, strongest at regions 160-218 and 743-854. After two AZD1222 doses, spike-specific TCR breadth and depth rose versus day 0.

Data came from immunoSEQ multiplex PCR; TCRdb stores just in-frame clones and leaves some out. The sample lists about 120,000 clones; about 92% were seen once. This clone has a single count. Its antigen is undetermined. This CDR3 contains 16 residues. V shed 5 bases and J shed 0 bases, with 17 bases lying between them. CDR1 MNHEY and CDR2 SMNVEV come from the germline V gene (reference sequence). This chain joins TRBV27 and TRBJ2-7, with D possibly being TRBD1 (6 bases). This sequence was found in an adult in good health. The sequencing here drew on peripheral blood, taken on day 0 of AZD1222 vaccination. The CDR3 region has the DNA TGTGCCAGCAGTCCGTCCGTGGGGGCCTTCTCCTACGAGCAGTACTTC. This gives the protein CASSPSVGAFSYEQYF.